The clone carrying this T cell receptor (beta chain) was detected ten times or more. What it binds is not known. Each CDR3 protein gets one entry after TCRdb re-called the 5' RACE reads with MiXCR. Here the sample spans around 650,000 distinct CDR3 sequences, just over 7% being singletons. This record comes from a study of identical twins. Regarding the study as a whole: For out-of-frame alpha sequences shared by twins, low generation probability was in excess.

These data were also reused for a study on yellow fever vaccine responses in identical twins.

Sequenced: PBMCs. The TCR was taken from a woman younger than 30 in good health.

The CDR3 reads CASSLEQRERDTQYF. DNA for the CDR3: TGTGCCAGCAGCCTAGAGCAGCGGGAGCGAGATACGCAGTATTTT. The chain is built from TRBV9 and TRBJ2-3, with 8 bases matching TRBD2. J was trimmed by 5 bases and V by 4 bases; bases with no gene match: 9. The CDR3 is made up of 15 amino acids. Germline CDR1 and CDR2: SGDLS and YYNGEE.